This TCR beta chain was found in a study of T cell responses to AZD1222 COVID-19 vaccine. Whole-study results and caveats: Spike was spanned by vaccine-associated CD4 TCRs, with dominance at 160-218 and 743-854. Samples come after the peak T cell response, not at day 14.

A word on this clone: Its antigen is not identified.

Method: immunoSEQ multiplex PCR; TCRdb's copy keeps in-frame clones and lacks some. The sample lists 150,000 to 200,000 clones; around 94% were seen once. With 5 bases removed from V and 6 bases from J, the gap between germline ends came to 23 bases. CDR1 is SGHTA, CDR2 FQGNSA, per germline. This CDR3 has 16 amino acids. V gene TRBV7-2 combines with J gene TRBJ2-7; weak D call: TRBD1 (5 bases). This receptor was obtained from an adult in good health. Sample: peripheral blood, taken on day 0 of AZD1222 vaccination. CDR3 loop: CASSREVDTRIFEQYF. The CDR3 DNA is TGTGCCAGCAGCCGCGAAGTGGACACCCGTATATTCGAGCAGTACTTC.